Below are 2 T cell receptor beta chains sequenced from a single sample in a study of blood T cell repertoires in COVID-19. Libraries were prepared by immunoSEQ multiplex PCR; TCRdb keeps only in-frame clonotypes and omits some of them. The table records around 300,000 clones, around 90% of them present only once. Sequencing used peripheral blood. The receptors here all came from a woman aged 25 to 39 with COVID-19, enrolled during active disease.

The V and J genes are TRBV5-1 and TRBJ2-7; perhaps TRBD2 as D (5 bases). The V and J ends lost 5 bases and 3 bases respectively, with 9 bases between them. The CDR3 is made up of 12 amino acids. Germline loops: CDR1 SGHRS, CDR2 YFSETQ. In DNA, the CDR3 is TGCGCCAGCAGGGACTCCGGCTACGAGCAGTACTTC. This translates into CASRDSGYEQYF.

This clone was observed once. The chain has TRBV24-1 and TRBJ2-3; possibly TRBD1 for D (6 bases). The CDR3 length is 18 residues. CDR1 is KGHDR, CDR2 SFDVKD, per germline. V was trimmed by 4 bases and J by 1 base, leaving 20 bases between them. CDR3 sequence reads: CATSEPQKTGSGTDTQYF. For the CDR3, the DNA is TGTGCCACCAGTGAACCCCAAAAGACAGGTAGCGGCACAGATACGCAGTATTTT.